This T cell receptor beta chain was profiled in a study of blood T cell repertoires in COVID-19. Assay used: immunoSEQ multiplex PCR; TCRdb lists only in-frame clones, some missing. The sample has about 120,000 clones; 75% to 90% are singletons. CDR3 length: 15 residues. Germline V gene sequence: CDR1 MNHNY, CDR2 SVGAGI (reference sequence). V was clipped by 6 bases and J by 4 bases; unmatched bases: 8. This sequence joins TRBV6-6 and TRBJ2-1; 8 bases agree with TRBD2. The sequence derives from a man aged 70 or older with acute or convalescent COVID-19. The sample was peripheral blood. The CDR3 region has the DNA TGTGCCAGCAGCTTTACTAGCGGACCTTACAATGAGCAGTTCTTC. As protein: CASSFTSGPYNEQFF.